The 4 T cell receptor beta chains below come from one sample, sequenced in a study of beta chain features in type 1 diabetes. Broader study findings: Within each of all four CD4+ subsets, Type 1 diabetes patients had TCRB CDR3s that were moderately but significantly shorter.

Their target antigens are unknown. Of the isolated RNA, all was reverse transcribed, and so the sequenced material was expressed TCRB transcripts. Sequencing was performed with immunoSEQ multiplex PCR; in TCRdb, only in-frame clones are kept and a portion is missing. This table holds 680,000 or so clones, roughly 12% found once. Sequencing input: naive CD4+ T cells from blood. These receptors originate from a man aged 18-30 years with type 1 diabetes.

This clone occurred a few times. The genes are TRBV2 and TRBJ2-1; 15 bases agree with TRBD2. The J segment lost 8 bases and the V segment lost 2 bases, leaving 4 bases of the junction unmatched. Germline CDR1 and CDR2: SNHLY and FYNNEI. The CDR3 spans 16 residues. The CDR3 reads CASSESGLAGGYEQFF. The DNA of the CDR3 is TGTGCCAGCAGTGAATCGGGACTAGCGGGGGGTTATGAGCAGTTCTTC.

This clone was found a few times. This chain connects TRBV6-1 to TRBJ2-5, with D perhaps TRBD1 or TRBD2 (5 bases each). This CDR3 has 16 residues. In germline, CDR1 is MNHNS, CDR2 SASEGT. V was shortened by 3 bases and J by 2 bases, with 16 bases between the two germline ends. DNA for the CDR3: TGTGCCAGCAGTGACATTCGGGGCTTGGCTCAAGAGACCCAGTACTTC. It yields the protein CASSDIRGLAQETQYF.

J is TRBJ1-1 and V is TRBV5-1, with D hard to call. The V gene's germline CDR1 is SGHRS and CDR2 YFSETQ. The CDR3 covers 14 residues. With 0 bases removed from V and 8 bases from J, the gap between germline ends came to 14 bases. The CDR3 DNA is TGCGCCAGCAGCTTGGTGACCGAGCCCGGAGAAGCTTTCTTT. It translates to CASSLVTEPGEAFF.

This clone was recorded a few times. This chain uses TRBV7-8 with TRBJ2-7; weak D call: TRBD2 (5 bases). Germline CDR1 and CDR2: SGHVS and FQNEAQ. The V gene lost 5 bases and the J gene lost 7 bases, with 12 bases spanning the gap. This CDR3 has 12 amino acids. CDR3 sequence: CASSPSPGEQYF. For the CDR3, the DNA is TGTGCCAGCAGCCCGAGCCCGGGAGAGCAGTACTTC.